The 32 T cell receptor beta chains presented below share a single source sample, sequenced in a study of blood T cells in healthy people across ages. The second PCR ran roughly 6 to 11 cycles with a sample-barcoded 5' primer and J-beta primers. TCRdb passed the 5' RACE reads through MiXCR, listing each CDR3 protein once. The top ten clones hold about a fifth of a sample with 910,000 or so distinct CDR3 sequences, about 53% of them seen once. What was sequenced was blood. The receptors come from a woman in her fifties or sixties in good health.

The rearrangement uses TRBV7-2 and TRBJ2-5; no reliable D call. V lost 4 bases to trimming and J lost 7 bases, with 16 bases between them. Per the germline V gene, CDR1 is SGHTA and CDR2 is FQGNSA. The CDR3 runs 14 residues. The chain's CDR3 is CASSSTDSRWTQYF. The DNA for the CDR3 is TGTGCCAGCAGCTCTACCGATTCCCGGTGGACCCAGTACTTC.

The genes are TRBV4-3 and TRBJ2-5; 14 nucleotides agree with TRBD2. The germline V gene has CDR1 LGHNA and CDR2 YSLEER. This CDR3 region has 19 residues. V shed 4 bases and J 11 bases; nucleotides not matched to a gene: 21. Written as DNA, the CDR3 is TGCGCCAGCAGCCCTCGGGGACTAGCGGGAGTGGGGTCCTACAATGAGCAGTACTTC. It yields the protein CASSPRGLAGVGSYNEQYF.

Notes on this clonotype: An end of the junction differs from the germline gene, which may be a read error. The chain uses TRBV7-9 and TRBJ2-4; 11 bases map to TRBD2. The length of the CDR3 is 15 residues. Per the germline V gene, CDR1 is SEHNR and CDR2 is FQNEAQ (reference sequence). The chain's CDR3 is CASSLVEVAGGRQYF. CDR3 nucleotide sequence: TGTGCGAGCAGCTTAGTAGAGGTAGCGGGAGGGCGGCAGTACTTC.

The gene calls are TRBV4-2 and TRBJ1-2; TRBD1 might be the D (5 bases). V was trimmed by 4 bases and J by 1 base, leaving 10 bases between them. The germline V gene has CDR1 LGHNA and CDR2 YNFKEQ. The CDR3 spans 14 residues. The CDR3 DNA is TGTGCCAGCAGCCGGGGGGGACGTAACTATGGCTACACCTTC. As protein: CASSRGGRNYGYTF.

The rearrangement links TRBV12-3 or TRBV12-4 to TRBJ2-1; 10 positions match TRBD1. V trimming: 6 bases; J trimming: 7 bases; junction bases outside the gene matches: 15. The CDR3 covers 17 residues. Here the CDR3 DNA reads TGTGCCAGCAGCTCTCTACGCGGACAGGGGGTTAAGAATGAGCAGTTCTTC. Translated: CASSSLRGQGVKNEQFF.

This clonotype was observed a few times. The gene calls are TRBV6-5 and TRBJ2-7; D is undetermined. Germline lookup yields CDR1 MNHEY and CDR2 SVGAGI. This CDR3 is built from 13 residues. V lost 7 bases, J lost 7 bases, and 17 bases lay in between. In DNA form, the CDR3 reads TGTGCCAGCACTCGAGGTCAAACTGGGGAGCAGTACTTC. Translated, it gives CASTRGQTGEQYF.

The table lists this clonotype with a count of one. The chain uses TRBV20-1 and TRBJ2-1; D not certain. Germline CDR1 reads DFQATT; CDR2 reads SNEGSKA (reference sequence). CDR3 length: 15 residues. The CDR3: CNARSDRFTYNEQFF. CDR3 bases: TGCAACGCTCGGTCGGACCGGTTTACATACAATGAGCAGTTCTTC.

The chain joins TRBV18 to TRBJ1-5; no clear D. CDR1 KGHSH and CDR2 LQKENI come from the germline V gene. The CDR3 is 14 amino acids. With 2 bases removed from V and 5 bases from J, the gap between germline ends came to 10 bases. This chain's CDR3 is CASSPSSRDQPQHF. In DNA form, the CDR3 reads TGTGCCAGCTCACCAAGCTCAAGGGATCAGCCCCAGCATTTT.

J is TRBJ2-3 and V is TRBV7-2; D tentatively reads TRBD1 or TRBD2 (5 bases each). Trimming shortened V by 4 bases and J by 4 bases, and 21 bases separated the two germline ends. The germline gives CDR1 SGHTA, CDR2 FQGNSA. The CDR3 has 17 residues. The CDR3 sequence: CASSYERWSGQADTQYF. The CDR3 DNA follows: TGTGCCAGCAGCTACGAACGTTGGTCGGGGCAGGCAGATACGCAGTATTTT.

This clonotype was seen only a few times. This chain connects TRBV12-3 or TRBV12-4 to TRBJ2-7, with D perhaps TRBD1 or TRBD2 (5 bases each). The CDR3 totals 16 residues. Between the trimmed V and J ends, which lost 6 bases and 3 bases, there was a span of 21 bases. The CDR3, as DNA: TGTGCCAGCAGGGGACCAGGACCTCGACAGTTCTACGAGCAGTACTTC. This encodes CASRGPGPRQFYEQYF.

The chain employs TRBV18 and TRBJ2-5, with D possibly TRBD1 on 6 matching bases. V was pared by 3 bases and J by 3 bases, with 11 bases between. This CDR3 is 14 amino acids long. Looked up from germline, CDR1 is KGHSH and CDR2 is LQKENI. The CDR3 coding sequence is TGTGCCAGCTCACCCGTCAGGACAGAAGAGACCCAGTACTTC. As protein: CASSPVRTEETQYF.

V and J are TRBV24-1 and TRBJ2-1; 7 bases are shared with TRBD1. Germline V gene data show CDR1 as KGHDR and CDR2 as SFDVKD. This CDR3 contains 14 residues. J lost 3 bases, V lost 3 bases, and 1 base had no gene match. CDR3 sequence reads: CATSDPGGYNEQFF. The CDR3 nucleotides read TGTGCCACCAGTGATCCAGGGGGCTACAATGAGCAGTTCTTC.

The sample holds a few counts of this clonotype. The rearrangement links TRBV6-4 to TRBJ2-7, with 7 positions matching TRBD2. V lost 6 bases and J lost 0; bases outside the gene matches: 5. The CDR3 has 14 residues. Germline V gene lookup returns CDR1 MRHNA and CDR2 SNTAGT. For the CDR3, the DNA is TGTGCCAGCAGCCCTTGGGGGGGCTCCTACGAGCAGTACTTC. The encoded protein is CASSPWGGSYEQYF.

The V and J genes are TRBV3-1 and TRBJ2-7; TRBD2 agrees at 9 bases. The J segment lost 3 bases and the V segment lost 6 bases, leaving 9 bases of the junction unmatched. Germline CDR1 reads LGHDT; CDR2 reads YNNKEL (reference sequence). CDR3 length: 15 amino acids. CDR3 in amino acids: CASRRTGLASYEQYF. In DNA, the CDR3 is TGTGCCAGCAGAAGAACAGGACTAGCGAGCTACGAGCAGTACTTC.

This clonotype came up once. This rearrangement joins TRBV5-1 to TRBJ2-1, with D perhaps assigned TRBD1 or TRBD2 (5 bases each). V lost 4 bases and J lost 6, with 20 bases in between. Germline V lookup: CDR1 SGHRS, CDR2 YFSETQ. This CDR3 comprises 16 residues. The CDR3 nucleotides read TGCGCCAGCAGCCGTAGTTCAGGGCTGAGGGGCAATGAGCAGTTCTTC. This codes for CASSRSSGLRGNEQFF.

This clonotype was picked up a small number of times. J is TRBJ2-7 and V is TRBV4-2, with 9 bases matching TRBD2. The CDR3 extends over 14 amino acids. Germline-derived CDR1 and CDR2 are LGHNA and YNFKEQ. J gave up 4 bases and V 3 bases, and 4 bases lay outside the gene matches. The CDR3 protein is CASSQAGGPYEQYF. For the CDR3, the DNA is TGTGCCAGCAGCCAGGCGGGAGGGCCATACGAGCAGTACTTC.

The gene calls are TRBV20-1 and TRBJ2-1; the D gene is possibly TRBD2 (5 bases). Germline CDR1 and CDR2: DFQATT and SNEGSKA (reference sequence). This CDR3 region has 15 residues. Trimming took off 3 bases at V and 6 bases at J, with 18 bases between the two ends. The CDR3 nucleotides are TGCAGTGCTAGGAATCGGGGAACCCGCGTCAATGAGCAGTTCTTC. Residues: CSARNRGTRVNEQFF.

This clonotype was counted only a few times. The V and J genes are TRBV20-1 and TRBJ2-7; no definite D call. V gave up 5 bases and J gave up 1 base, with 6 bases separating them. CDR3 length: 11 amino acids. Germline CDR1 DFQATT, CDR2 SNEGSKA (reference sequence). The CDR3 is CSAYGSYEQYF. The CDR3 DNA reads as TGCAGTGCTTATGGGTCCTACGAGCAGTACTTC.

This sequence joins TRBV29-1 and TRBJ1-1, with TRBD1 matching over 8 bases. J gave up 5 bases and V 6 bases, and 5 bases lay outside the gene matches. The CDR3 totals 12 residues. Germline V gives CDR1 SQVTM, CDR2 ANQGSEA. The CDR3 sequence is CSVLQGGTEAFF. CDR3 nucleotides: TGCAGCGTACTACAGGGGGGTACTGAAGCTTTCTTT.

This clonotype was found many times. V usage is TRBV29-1 and J usage is TRBJ2-6; TRBD1 is a possible D gene (6 bases). The CDR3 spans 17 residues. Trimming took 4 bases from V and 2 from J, leaving 18 bases between them. CDR1 is SQVTM and CDR2 is ANQGSEA in the germline V gene. The CDR3 DNA reads as TGCAGCGTTGTCTTGGTCAGGGGAGTTCCTGGGGCCAACGTCCTGACTTTC. This gives the protein CSVVLVRGVPGANVLTF.

In this sample, this clonotype turned up once. The junction differs from germline at one of its ends, possibly a read error. The chain carries TRBV6-6 and TRBJ2-1; 10 bases match TRBD1. The germline V gene encodes CDR1 MNHNY and CDR2 SVGAGI (reference sequence). The CDR3 runs to 13 residues. CDR3 nucleotides: TGTGCCGGCAGCAACGACAGGGGGCCTGAGCAGTTCTTC. It specifies CAGSNDRGPEQFF.

V gene TRBV7-9 combines with J gene TRBJ1-5; D unresolved. The CDR3 covers 14 residues. CDR1 and CDR2 from the germline V gene are SEHNR and FQNEAQ (reference sequence). The germline V and J ends were trimmed by 2 bases and 5 bases, with 10 bases remaining between them. The CDR3 DNA reads TGTGCCAGCAGCTTAAAAGGAACGGATCAGCCCCAGCATTTT. It codes for CASSLKGTDQPQHF.

This chain connects TRBV12-3 or TRBV12-4 to TRBJ2-5; 9 bases agree with TRBD1. This CDR3 contains 15 residues. The junction had 8 bases not matched to a gene; V was cut back by 6 bases and J by 3 bases. CDR3 residues: CASSPDRGIEETQYF. The CDR3 coding sequence is TGTGCCAGCAGCCCTGACAGGGGGATAGAAGAGACCCAGTACTTC.

The chain carries TRBV7-2 and TRBJ2-4; D may be TRBD1 (5 bases). TRBJ2-7 matches the DNA end more closely, so the J call is doubtful. The CDR3 has 13 residues. Germline V lookup: CDR1 SGHTA, CDR2 FQGNSA. The CDR3 DNA follows: TGTGCCAGCAGCTTAGAACAGGTCTACGAGCAGTACTTC. This sequence encodes CASSLEQVYEQYF.

The V gene is TRBV28, the J gene TRBJ2-5; D might be TRBD2 (5 bases). The CDR3 extends over 13 amino acids. Germline V gives CDR1 MDHEN, CDR2 SYDVKM. CDR3 sequence (DNA): TGTGCTGGCAGCCACCAACAGCGGGAGACCCAGTACTTC. This encodes CAGSHQQRETQYF.

This clonotype was counted between two and nine times. The rearrangement links TRBV21-1 to TRBJ2-7. TRBV21-1 counts as a pseudogene. CDR3 length: 14 amino acids. In nucleotides, the CDR3 is TGTGCCAGCAGCAAATGTGGGGTGGTCTACGAGCAGTACTTC. It yields the protein CASSKCGVVYEQYF.

The CDR3 region has the DNA TGTGCCAGCACCTCTGGTGGAGCGGGAGGCGAGACCCAGTACTTC. Its translation: CASTSGGAGGETQYF. This chain joins TRBV6-2 or TRBV6-3 and TRBJ2-5; TRBD2 matches at 9 bases. The CDR3 has 15 amino acids. Trimming took 7 bases from V and 5 from J; bases not matched to a gene: 11. Germline V gene data show CDR1 as MNHEY and CDR2 as SVGEGT.

This clonotype was seen more than once but under ten times. The chain combines TRBV12-3 or TRBV12-4 with TRBJ2-4, with D perhaps matching TRBD2 (5 bases). Trimming pared 5 bases from V and 2 bases from J, leaving 16 bases between. The length of the CDR3 is 16 residues. The CDR3 loop reads CASSPGSRSSKNIQYF. CDR3 bases: TGTGCCAGCAGTCCGGGGTCCCGTAGCTCCAAAAACATTCAGTACTTC.

This chain uses TRBV11-1 with TRBJ2-4; possibly TRBD2 for D (6 bases). The CDR3 extends over 15 amino acids. Per germline, CDR1 SGHAT and CDR2 FQDESV (reference sequence). With 3 bases removed from V and 10 bases from J, the gap between germline ends came to 19 bases. The CDR3 region is CASSFGGRRDDIQYF. CDR3 sequence (DNA): TGTGCCAGCAGCTTTGGGGGACGGCGGGATGATATTCAGTACTTC.

The V gene is TRBV12-3 or TRBV12-4, the J gene TRBJ2-7; maybe TRBD2 (6 bases). V lost 4 bases and J lost 3, with 13 bases in between. This CDR3 comprises 14 residues. This chain's CDR3 is CASSSLASGYEQYF. CDR3 nucleotides: TGTGCCAGCAGTTCCCTAGCGTCTGGCTACGAGCAGTACTTC.

This sequence joins TRBV28 and TRBJ2-7, with TRBD2 matching 14 bases. The CDR3 sequence is 17 residues long. Germline V gene lookup returns CDR1 MDHEN and CDR2 SYDVKM. V dropped 9 bases and J dropped 0; count of bases not matched to a gene: 10. The CDR3: CASPPGLAGANSYEQYF. In DNA form, the CDR3 reads TGTGCCAGTCCGCCGGGACTAGCGGGAGCGAACTCCTACGAGCAGTACTTC.

This clonotype has more than one count but fewer than ten. This rearrangement joins TRBV5-6 to TRBJ1-2; a possible D gene is TRBD1 (5 bases). V lost 1 base and J lost 0, with 13 bases in between. The CDR3 has 16 amino acids. CDR1 and CDR2 from the germline V gene are SGHDT and YYEEEE. This CDR3 is CASSLLLSGTNYGYTF. DNA of the CDR3: TGTGCCAGCAGCTTGCTGTTGTCAGGGACTAACTATGGCTACACCTTC.